These 27 T cell receptor beta chains were sequenced from one sample in a study of cytomegalovirus exposure and HLA in healthy donors. Profiling relied on immunoSEQ multiplex PCR, and the TCRdb table lists in-frame clones only, not all of them. The table lists around 150,000 clones, roughly nine tenths of them singletons. Sequencing input: PBMCs. The source is a man aged 18 to 29 in good health and CMV-seronegative.

V is TRBV5-4 and J is TRBJ2-6; perhaps TRBD1 as D (5 bases). CDR1 is SGHNT and CDR2 is YYREEE in the germline V gene (reference sequence). Between the trimmed V and J ends, which lost 3 bases and 3 bases, there was a span of 13 bases. This CDR3 is 16 amino acids long. The CDR3 reads CASSSTPGRGANVLTF. The CDR3 region has the DNA TGTGCCAGCAGCTCTACCCCAGGGCGTGGGGCCAACGTCCTGACTTTC.

The V gene is TRBV30, the J gene TRBJ1-2; D is possibly TRBD1 (5 bases). Germline assignment: CDR1 GTSNPN and CDR2 SVGIG (reference sequence). V gave up 0 bases and J gave up 6 bases, with 14 bases separating them. CDR3 size: 14 residues. In nucleotides, the CDR3 is TGTGCCTGGAGTGTACTGGGCAGGGCGGATGGCTACACCTTC. Protein sequence: CAWSVLGRADGYTF. Full variable domain (outside the CDR3, taken from reference TRBV30 and TRBJ1-2): SQTIHQWPATLVQPVGSPLSLECTVEGTSNPNLYWYRQAAGRGLQLLFYSVGIGQISSEVPQNLSASRPQDRQFILSSKKLLLSDSGFYLCAWSVLGRADGYTFGSGTRLTVV.

The chain carries TRBV6-5 and TRBJ2-2; D not resolved. Germline CDR1 and CDR2: MNHEY and SVGAGI. This CDR3 is 14 amino acids long. The V gene lost 1 base and the J gene lost 7 bases, with 10 bases spanning the gap. The CDR3 protein is CASSYFGRVGELFF. CDR3 in DNA: TGTGCCAGCAGTTACTTCGGCCGGGTCGGGGAGCTGTTTTTT.

The rearrangement joins TRBV5-1 to TRBJ1-2, with 10 bases matching TRBD1. Unmatched junction bases numbered 1, after V lost 1 base and J lost 4 bases. Per germline, CDR1 SGHRS and CDR2 YFSETQ. The CDR3 has 14 residues. For the CDR3, the DNA is TGCGCCAGCAGCTTGCGGACAGGGGGCTATGGCTACACCTTC. Amino acids: CASSLRTGGYGYTF.

The chain uses TRBV27 and TRBJ2-7, with 9 nucleotides matching TRBD1. Trimming at V came to 7 bases and at J to 3 bases, leaving 16 bases not matched to a gene. Germline CDR1 is MNHEY and CDR2 is SMNVEV (reference sequence). The CDR3 loop spans 17 amino acids. CDR3 sequence: CASTHLAPPGQGYEQYV. The CDR3 nucleotides are TGTGCCAGCACTCACTTGGCCCCCCCGGGACAGGGCTACGAGCAGTACGTC.

The chain employs TRBV2 and TRBJ2-1; the match to TRBD1 covers 8 bases. J lost 1 base, V lost 6 bases, and 5 bases had no gene match. Germline loops: CDR1 SNHLY, CDR2 FYNNEI. This CDR3 spans 15 amino acids. As DNA, the CDR3 is TGTGCCAGCAGATCGGGACAGGCATCCTACAATGAGCAGTTCTTC. It yields the protein CASRSGQASYNEQFF.

The chain combines TRBV27 with TRBJ1-1, with TRBD1 identical over 7 bases. The CDR3 contains 14 residues. The V segment lost 1 base and the J segment 5 bases; nucleotides outside the gene matches: 4. Germline V gene data show CDR1 as MNHEY and CDR2 as SMNVEV (reference sequence). The CDR3 spells CASSLLGGSTEAFF. The CDR3 region has the DNA TGTGCCAGCAGTTTATTAGGGGGCTCAACTGAAGCTTTCTTT.

The CDR3 DNA reads TGCGCCAGCAGCTCGACAGGGGTTGCCAACGTCCTGACTTTC. The encoded protein is CASSSTGVANVLTF. The chain recombines TRBV5-1 with TRBJ2-6; the match to TRBD1 covers 8 bases. V shed 3 bases and J 7 bases; nucleotides not matched to a gene: 3. CDR3 length equals 14 residues. Germline V lookup: CDR1 SGHRS, CDR2 YFSETQ.

The chain joins TRBV20-1 to TRBJ2-1; TRBD2 matches at 7 bases. Germline V gene lookup returns CDR1 DFQATT and CDR2 SNEGSKA (reference sequence). The CDR3 covers 10 residues. The CDR3: CTAGIGEQFF. In DNA, the CDR3 is TGCACAGCGGGGATAGGTGAGCAGTTCTTC.

V usage is TRBV6-5 and J usage is TRBJ2-1; 9 bases are a match to TRBD2. J lost 5 bases, V lost 6 bases, and 5 bases had no gene match. The CDR3 has 14 amino acids. Germline CDR1 reads MNHEY; CDR2 reads SVGAGI. CDR3 in DNA: TGTGCCAGCAGGCGGGGGGGGTACGACAATGAGCAGTTCTTC. This codes for CASRRGGYDNEQFF.

This clone was detected once. The chain uses TRBV5-1 and TRBJ1-2; D unclear. The germline CDR1 and CDR2 sequences are SGHRS and YFSETQ. CDR3 length: 13 residues. Trimming took 1 base from V and 5 from J, leaving 9 bases between them. The CDR3 bases are TGCGCCAGCAGCTTGAGGGCGGGGTATGGCTACACCTTC. Amino acid sequence: CASSLRAGYGYTF.

The rearrangement joins TRBV7-9 to TRBJ2-2, with TRBD1 matching over 8 bases. The CDR3 contains 15 residues. The ends lost 4 bases at V and 4 bases at J; junction bases unmatched: 5. CDR1 is SEHNR and CDR2 is FQNEAQ in the germline V gene (reference sequence). This chain's CDR3 is CASSSRGLGTGELFF. The CDR3 DNA follows: TGTGCCAGCAGCTCCAGGGGGCTGGGCACCGGGGAGCTGTTTTTT.

The CDR3 bases are TGTGCCAGTAGTATATCCCCAGGTACCTATGGCTACACCTTC. Protein product: CASSISPGTYGYTF. This sequence joins TRBV19 and TRBJ1-2; no clear D gene. Germline assignment: CDR1 LNHDA and CDR2 SQIVND (reference sequence). The V end lost 2 bases, the J end lost 4 bases, and 11 bases lay between the germline ends. This CDR3 comprises 14 residues.

This chain connects TRBV15 to TRBJ2-2; the match to TRBD2 covers 11 bases. The CDR3 loop spans 16 amino acids. Germline CDR1 reads LNHNV; CDR2 reads YYDKDF (reference sequence). J was trimmed by 2 bases and V by 1 base; bases with no gene match: 0. The CDR3 nucleotides read TGTGCCACCAGCAGAGGACTAGCGGGAAACACCGGGGAGCTGTTTTTT. Its translation is CATSRGLAGNTGELFF. Drawing the rest from reference TRBV15 and TRBJ2-2, the complete variable domain is DAMVIQNPRYQVTQFGKPVTLSCSQTLNHNVMYWYQQKSSQAPKLLFHYYDKDFNNEADTPDNFQSRRPNTSFCFLDIRSPGLGDTAMYLCATSRGLAGNTGELFFGEGSRLTVL.

The genes are TRBV2 and TRBJ1-4; 7 bases fit TRBD1. This CDR3 contains 14 residues. V gave up 5 bases and J gave up 7 bases; unmatched junction bases: 7. Germline assignment: CDR1 SNHLY and CDR2 FYNNEI. The CDR3 region has the DNA TGTGCCAGCAGTCGACAGGGTATGCGTGAAAAACTGTTTTTT. Residues: CASSRQGMREKLFF. The full variable domain, with the rest looked up from reference TRBV2 and TRBJ1-4, is EPEVTQTPSHQVTQMGQEVILRCVPISNHLYFYWYRQILGQKVEFLVSFYNNEISEKSEIFDDQFSVERPDGSNFTLKIRSTKLEDSAMYFCASSRQGMREKLFFGSGTQLSVL.

The chain links TRBV7-9 to TRBJ1-1; no clear D gene. This CDR3 has 17 residues. The V gene's germline CDR1 is SEHNR and CDR2 FQNEAQ (reference sequence). Trimming cost V 2 bases and J 4 bases, with 20 bases left between them. The CDR3 sequence is CASSLLLQTAGGTEAFF. DNA of the CDR3: TGTGCCAGCAGCTTACTCTTACAGACGGCCGGTGGCACTGAAGCTTTCTTT.

The chain combines TRBV2 with TRBJ1-2; D ambiguous. V shed 0 bases and J shed 3 bases, with 11 bases lying between them. Germline-derived CDR1 and CDR2 are SNHLY and FYNNEI. CDR3 length: 15 residues. The CDR3 DNA reads as TGTGCCAGCAGTGAAGCTCTTAGGCAGGACTATGGCTACACCTTC. This sequence encodes CASSEALRQDYGYTF.

The V call is TRBV6-5, the J call TRBJ2-2; 7 bases map to TRBD1. Germline V gene lookup returns CDR1 MNHEY and CDR2 SVGAGI. J lost 2 bases, V lost 5 bases, and 5 bases had no gene match. This CDR3 contains 15 residues. The CDR3 reads CASSTTGANTGELFF. CDR3 in DNA: TGTGCCAGCAGTACCACAGGGGCTAACACCGGGGAGCTGTTTTTT.

This clone came up a few times. The chain couples TRBV5-1 to TRBJ2-3, with a possible D match to TRBD2 (6 bases). The V end lost 1 base, the J end lost 4 bases, and 13 bases lay between the germline ends. This CDR3 has 15 residues. Germline-derived CDR1 and CDR2 are SGHRS and YFSETQ. The CDR3 DNA follows: TGCGCCAGCAGCTTGCGCGGGGTGCGATCAGATACGCAGTATTTT. Its protein product is CASSLRGVRSDTQYF. Using reference TRBV5-1 and TRBJ2-3 for the parts outside the CDR3, the full variable domain is KAGVTQTPRYLIKTRGQQVTLSCSPISGHRSVSWYQQTPGQGLQFLFEYFSETQRNKGNFPGRFSGRQFSNSRSEMNVSTLELGDSALYLCASSLRGVRSDTQYFGPGTRLTVL.

V and J are TRBV2 and TRBJ2-5; D unclear. This CDR3 contains 11 residues. The germline V gene has CDR1 SNHLY and CDR2 FYNNEI. The V end was cut by 8 bases, the J end by 7 bases, with 11 bases between. Written as DNA, the CDR3 is TGTGCCAGCGGGCCGGCCGTGACCCAGTACTTC. Amino acid sequence: CASGPAVTQYF. Looking up the rest from reference TRBV2 and TRBJ2-5 gives the full variable domain: EPEVTQTPSHQVTQMGQEVILRCVPISNHLYFYWYRQILGQKVEFLVSFYNNEISEKSEIFDDQFSVERPDGSNFTLKIRSTKLEDSAMYFCASGPAVTQYFGPGTRLLVL.

The V gene is TRBV6-5, the J gene TRBJ2-1, with D uncertain. Germline V gene lookup returns CDR1 MNHEY and CDR2 SVGAGI. This CDR3 contains 14 residues. Trimming shortened V by 4 bases and J by 2 bases, and 9 bases separated the two germline ends. This chain's CDR3 is CASSSDRAYNEQFF. The CDR3 nucleotides are TGTGCCAGCAGTTCCGACCGGGCCTACAATGAGCAGTTCTTC.

The V call is TRBV2, the J call TRBJ2-7; TRBD1 is a possible D gene (6 bases). The germline V gene has CDR1 SNHLY and CDR2 FYNNEI. The CDR3 totals 11 residues. CDR3 sequence: CASSEHEGDRV. CDR3 sequence (DNA): TGTGCCAGCAGTGAACACGAGGGGGACCGAGTC.

The chain joins TRBV18 to TRBJ1-6; D may be TRBD1 (6 bases). Trimming took 6 bases from V and 7 from J, leaving 10 bases between them. Germline loops: CDR1 KGHSH, CDR2 LQKENI. The CDR3 sequence is 13 residues long. In nucleotides, the CDR3 is TGTGCCAGCTCGCAAGACAGGAATTCACCCCTCCACTTT. This translates into CASSQDRNSPLHF.

This chain connects TRBV11-2 to TRBJ2-2; TRBD1 matches 9 bases. CDR1 is SGHAT and CDR2 is FQNNGV in the germline V gene. The CDR3 is 16 amino acids. V shed 1 base, J shed 4 bases, and the junction held 4 bases outside the gene matches. The CDR3 protein is CASSLGDRGITGELFF. The CDR3 DNA reads TGTGCCAGCAGCTTAGGAGACAGGGGGATCACCGGGGAGCTGTTTTTT.

The rearrangement joins TRBV18 to TRBJ1-5; 12 bases map to TRBD1. From germline, CDR1 is KGHSH and CDR2 LQKENI. J gave up 6 bases and V 0 bases, and 3 bases lay outside the gene matches. CDR3 length: 16 amino acids. The CDR3 nucleotides read TGTGCCAGCTCACCACCGGGACAGGGGGCGTCTCAGCCCCAGCATTTT. It translates to CASSPPGQGASQPQHF.

The chain employs TRBV5-8 and TRBJ1-4; D perhaps matches TRBD1 (6 bases). The germline V gene encodes CDR1 SGHTS and CDR2 YDEGEE. The CDR3 is made up of 15 amino acids. Between the trimmed V and J ends, which lost 6 bases and 7 bases, there was a span of 19 bases. The CDR3 DNA is TGTGCCAGCAACTATGAGGGCAGGGGTGGTGAAAAACTGTTTTTT. This gives the protein CASNYEGRGGEKLFF.

The chain uses TRBV5-6 and TRBJ2-7; D perhaps matches TRBD1 (6 bases). The CDR3 loop spans 15 amino acids. The V end lost 4 bases, the J end lost 0 bases, and 14 bases lay between the germline ends. Germline CDR1 SGHDT, CDR2 YYEEEE. CDR3 sequence (DNA): TGTGCCAGCAGCGGTGGACAGTTCTCCTCCTACGAGCAGTACTTC. This gives the protein CASSGGQFSSYEQYF.